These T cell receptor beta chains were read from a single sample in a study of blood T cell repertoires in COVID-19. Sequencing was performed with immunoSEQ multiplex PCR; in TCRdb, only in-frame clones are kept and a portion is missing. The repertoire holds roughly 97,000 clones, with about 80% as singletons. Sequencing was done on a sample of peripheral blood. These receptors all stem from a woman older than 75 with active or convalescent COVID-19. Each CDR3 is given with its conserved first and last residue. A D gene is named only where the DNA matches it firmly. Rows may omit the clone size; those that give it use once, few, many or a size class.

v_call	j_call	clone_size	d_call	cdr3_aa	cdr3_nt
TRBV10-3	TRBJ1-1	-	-	CAISPTGNTEAFF	TGTGCCATCAGTCCTACAGGGAACACTGAAGCTTTCTTT
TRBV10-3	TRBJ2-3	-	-	CAISEAIGDTQYF	TGTGCCATCAGTGAGGCTATCGGAGATACGCAGTATTTT
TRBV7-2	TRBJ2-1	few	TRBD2	CASSLRRGTFSYNEQFF	TGTGCCAGCAGCTTAAGGCGGGGGACGTTCTCCTACAATGAGCAGTTCTTC
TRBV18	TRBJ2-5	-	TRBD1	CASSPPDRGGETQYF	TGTGCCAGCTCACCACCGGACAGGGGGGGTGAGACCCAGTACTTC
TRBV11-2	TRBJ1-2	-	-	CASSLDLMTVYGYTF	TGTGCCAGCAGCTTAGATCTAATGACAGTCTATGGCTACACCTTC
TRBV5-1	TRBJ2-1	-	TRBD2	CASSLESSGGVLQFF	TGCGCCAGCAGCTTGGAGAGTAGCGGGGGGGTTTTGCAGTTCTTC
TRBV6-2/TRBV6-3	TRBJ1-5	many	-	CASSPDTNQPQHF	TGTGCCAGCAGCCCAGACACCAATCAGCCCCAGCATTTT
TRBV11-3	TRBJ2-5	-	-	CASSNRGGETQYF	TGTGCCAGCAGCAACAGGGGGGGGGAGACCCAGTACTTC
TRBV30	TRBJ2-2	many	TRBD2	CAWSTSGGTGELFF	TGTGCCTGGAGTACTAGCGGGGGCACCGGGGAGCTGTTTTTT
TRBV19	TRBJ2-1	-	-	CASSVRNGGAYNEQFF	TGTGCCAGTAGTGTGAGAAACGGAGGCGCTTACAATGAGCAGTTCTTC
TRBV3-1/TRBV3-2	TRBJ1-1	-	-	CASSSPRQPYLGAFF	TGTGCCAGCAGCTCCCCCCGACAGCCTTATTTGGGAGCTTTCTTT
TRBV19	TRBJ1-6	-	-	CASSISSYNSPLHF	TGTGCCAGTAGTATCAGCTCCTATAATTCACCCCTCCACTTT
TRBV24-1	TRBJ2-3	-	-	CATRRGAFHTDTQYF	TGTGCCACCAGACGGGGGGCTTTTCACACAGATACGCAGTATTTT
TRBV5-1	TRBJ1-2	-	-	CASSLDTTNYGYTF	TGCGCCAGCAGCTTGGACACCACTAACTATGGCTACACCTTC
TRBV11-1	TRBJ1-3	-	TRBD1	CASSSGGTVSGNTIYF	TGTGCCAGCAGCTCGGGCGGGACAGTCTCTGGAAACACCATATATTTT
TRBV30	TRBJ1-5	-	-	CAWSRDNNQPQHF	TGTGCCTGGAGTAGGGACAACAATCAGCCCCAGCATTTT
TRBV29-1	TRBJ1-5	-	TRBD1	CSIGQGNNQPQHF	TGCAGCATAGGACAGGGTAACAATCAGCCCCAGCATTTT